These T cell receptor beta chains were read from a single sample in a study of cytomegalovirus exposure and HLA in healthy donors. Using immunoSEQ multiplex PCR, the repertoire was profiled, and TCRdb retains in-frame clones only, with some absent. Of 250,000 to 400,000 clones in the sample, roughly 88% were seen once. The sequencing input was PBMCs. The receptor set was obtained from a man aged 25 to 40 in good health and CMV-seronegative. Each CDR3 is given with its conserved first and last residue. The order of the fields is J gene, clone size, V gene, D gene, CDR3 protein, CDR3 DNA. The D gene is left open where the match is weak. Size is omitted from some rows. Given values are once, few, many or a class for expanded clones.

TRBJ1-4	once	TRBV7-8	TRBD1	CASSWDRGEKLFF	TGTGCCAGCAGCTGGGACAGGGGTGAAAAACTGTTTTTT
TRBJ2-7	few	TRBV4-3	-	CASSQTLEGQGHEQYF	TGCGCCAGCAGCCAAACCCTGGAGGGGCAGGGCCACGAGCAGTACTTC
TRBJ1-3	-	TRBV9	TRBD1	CASSVDDGQGNRGTIYF	TGTGCCAGCAGCGTAGATGATGGACAGGGGAATAGGGGCACCATATATTTT
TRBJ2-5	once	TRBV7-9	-	CASSLVPGLKETQYF	TGTGCCAGCAGCTTAGTCCCCGGACTGAAGGAGACCCAGTACTTC
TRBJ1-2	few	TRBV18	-	CASSPQGGGYTF	TGTGCCAGCTCACCCCAGGGTGGTGGCTACACCTTC
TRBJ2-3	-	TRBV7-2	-	CASSLGSSLADTQYF	TGTGCCAGCAGCTTAGGGTCTAGTCTCGCAGATACGCAGTATTTT
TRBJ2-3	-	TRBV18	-	CASSPPSAGDDTQYF	TGTGCCAGCTCACCACCGTCCGCAGGTGATGATACGCAGTATTTT
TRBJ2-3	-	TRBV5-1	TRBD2	CASSLRLAGGRSTDTQYF	TGCGCCAGCAGCTTGCGGCTAGCGGGGGGTCGGAGCACAGATACGCAGTATTTT
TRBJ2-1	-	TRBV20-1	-	CSASRGNEQFF	TGCAGTGCTAGCAGGGGTAATGAGCAGTTCTTC
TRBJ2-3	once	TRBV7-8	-	CASSRTGNAADTQYF	TGTGCCAGCAGCCGTACAGGGAACGCAGCAGATACGCAGTATTTT
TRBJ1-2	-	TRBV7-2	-	CASSSRQYTYTF	TGTGCCAGCAGCTCAAGACAGTACACCTACACCTTC
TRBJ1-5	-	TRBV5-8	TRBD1	CASRPAADRGKQPQHF	TGTGCCAGCAGACCCGCTGCGGACAGGGGGAAACAGCCCCAGCATTTT
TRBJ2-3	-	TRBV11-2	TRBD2	CASSLTSGTDTQYF	TGTGCCAGCAGCTTAACTAGCGGTACAGATACGCAGTATTTT
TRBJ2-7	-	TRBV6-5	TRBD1	CASSGTGSSYEQYF	TGTGCCAGCAGCGGGACAGGCAGCTCCTACGAGCAGTACTTC
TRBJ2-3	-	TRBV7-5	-	CARSLPRLAGETDTQYF	TGTGCCAGAAGCTTACCCCGACTAGCGGGGGAAACAGATACGCAGTATTTT
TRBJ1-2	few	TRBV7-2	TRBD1	CASSFNRGTYGYTF	TGTGCCAGCAGCTTTAACAGGGGGACCTATGGCTACACCTTC
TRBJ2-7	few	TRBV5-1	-	CASSKQGRTYEQYF	TGCGCCAGCAGTAAACAGGGACGAACCTACGAGCAGTACTTC
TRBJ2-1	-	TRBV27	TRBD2	CASFSLAGDYEQFF	TGTGCCAGCTTCAGTCTAGCGGGGGACTATGAGCAGTTCTTC
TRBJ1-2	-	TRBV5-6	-	CASSLDVGNYGYTF	TGTGCCAGCAGCTTGGATGTCGGGAACTATGGCTACACCTTC
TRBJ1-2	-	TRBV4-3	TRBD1	CASSQGQGVNYGYTF	TGCGCCAGCAGCCAAGGACAGGGGGTTAACTATGGCTACACCTTC
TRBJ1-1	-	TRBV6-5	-	CASSYAGKDTEAFF	TGTGCCAGCAGTTACGCGGGGAAGGACACTGAAGCTTTCTTT
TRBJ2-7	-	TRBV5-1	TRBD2	CASSSPSGGAGYEQYF	TGCGCCAGCAGCTCCCCTAGCGGGGGGGCTGGGTACGAGCAGTACTTC
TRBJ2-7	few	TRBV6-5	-	CASRRHSDPYEQYF	TGTGCCAGCAGGCGACATAGCGACCCGTACGAGCAGTACTTC
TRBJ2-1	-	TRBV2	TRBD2	CASSYSTSGGNEQFF	TGTGCCAGCAGTTATTCGACTAGCGGGGGAAATGAGCAGTTCTTC
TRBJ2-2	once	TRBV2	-	CASKLLTGVTGELFF	TGTGCCAGCAAACTTCTTACGGGGGTCACCGGGGAGCTGTTTTTT
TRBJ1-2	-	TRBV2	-	CASSEAGGIGGYTF	TGTGCCAGCAGTGAAGCGGGAGGGATCGGTGGCTACACCTTC
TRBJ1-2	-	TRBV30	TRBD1	CAWSALGQAGYTF	TGTGCCTGGAGTGCCCTGGGACAGGCCGGCTACACCTTC
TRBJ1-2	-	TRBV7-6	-	CASSLALGQVYGYTF	TGTGCCAGCAGCTTAGCCCTCGGTCAGGTCTATGGCTACACCTTC
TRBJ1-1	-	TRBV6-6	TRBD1	CASTHDRGRRTEAFF	TGTGCCAGCACCCATGACAGGGGGCGCCGGACTGAAGCTTTCTTT
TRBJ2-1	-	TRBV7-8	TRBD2	CASSLEAGFYNEQFF	TGTGCCAGCAGCTTAGAAGCGGGGTTTTACAATGAGCAGTTCTTC
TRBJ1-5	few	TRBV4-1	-	CASSQDWANQPQHF	TGCGCCAGCAGCCAAGACTGGGCGAATCAGCCCCAGCATTTT
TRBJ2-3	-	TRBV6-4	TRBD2	CASSALADSTDTQYF	TGTGCCAGCAGTGCCCTAGCGGATAGCACAGATACGCAGTATTTT
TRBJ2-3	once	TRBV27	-	CASSQDRTDTQYF	TGTGCCAGCAGTCAAGACAGGACAGATACGCAGTATTTT
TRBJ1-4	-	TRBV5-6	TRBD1	CASSLQGFNEKLFF	TGTGCCAGCAGCCTACAGGGGTTTAATGAAAAACTGTTTTTT
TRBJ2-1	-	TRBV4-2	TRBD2	CASSSRGTSNNEQFF	TGTGCCAGCAGCTCCCGCGGGACTAGCAACAATGAGCAGTTCTTC
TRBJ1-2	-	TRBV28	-	CASSLPADYGYTF	TGTGCCAGCAGTTTACCAGCGGACTATGGCTACACCTTC
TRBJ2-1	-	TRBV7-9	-	CASSWRGRPRWDEQFF	TGTGCCAGCAGCTGGAGAGGTCGTCCTCGTTGGGATGAGCAGTTCTTC
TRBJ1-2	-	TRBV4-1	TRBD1	CASSPMTGTPLYGYTF	TGCGCCAGCAGCCCTATGACAGGGACCCCTCTTTATGGCTACACCTTC
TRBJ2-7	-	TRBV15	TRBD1	CATSPRGGAGNEQYF	TGTGCCACCAGCCCCCGAGGGGGCGCTGGTAACGAGCAGTACTTC
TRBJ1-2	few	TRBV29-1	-	CSVARGTNGYTF	TGCAGCGTCGCGCGGGGGACGAATGGCTACACCTTC
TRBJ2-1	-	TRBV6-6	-	CASSTSLGTASEQFF	TGTGCCAGCAGTACCTCATTGGGCACAGCCTCTGAGCAGTTCTTC
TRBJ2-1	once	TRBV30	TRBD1	CAWSVSGTGGREQFF	TGTGCCTGGAGTGTTTCCGGGACAGGGGGCAGGGAGCAGTTCTTC
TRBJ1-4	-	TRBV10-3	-	CAISESGATNEKLFF	TGTGCCATCAGTGAGTCGGGGGCTACTAATGAAAAACTGTTTTTT
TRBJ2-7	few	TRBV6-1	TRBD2	CASIKTSGGSYEQYF	TGTGCCAGCATTAAGACTAGCGGGGGTTCCTACGAGCAGTACTTC
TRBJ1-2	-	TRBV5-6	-	CASSLSVSIYGYTF	TGTGCCAGCAGCTTGTCTGTCAGTATCTATGGCTACACCTTC
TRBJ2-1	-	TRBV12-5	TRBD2	CASLSFPGGANNEQFF	TGTGCTAGTCTGTCTTTTCCCGGGGGGGCGAACAATGAGCAGTTCTTC
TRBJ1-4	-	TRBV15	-	CATSRRGFTNEKLFF	TGTGCCACCAGCAGAAGAGGGTTCACTAATGAAAAACTGTTTTTT
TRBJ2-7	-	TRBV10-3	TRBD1	CAIRPSGQTYEQYF	TGTGCCATCAGACCCTCGGGACAGACCTACGAGCAGTACTTC
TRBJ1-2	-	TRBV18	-	CASSLTDNYGYTF	TGTGCCAGCTCACTCACAGATAACTATGGCTACACCTTC
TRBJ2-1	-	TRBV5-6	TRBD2	CASSLEWSGGRSYNEQFF	TGTGCCAGCAGCTTGGAGTGGAGCGGGGGGCGCTCCTACAATGAGCAGTTCTTC
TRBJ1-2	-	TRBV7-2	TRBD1	CASSSTGGYGYTF	TGTGCCAGCAGCTCGACAGGGGGTTATGGCTACACCTTC
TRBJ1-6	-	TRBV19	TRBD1	CASSTSTGSASPLHF	TGTGCCAGTAGTACCTCGACAGGGAGTGCTTCACCCCTCCACTTT
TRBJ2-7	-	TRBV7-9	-	CASSLAGGTTYEQYF	TGTGCCAGCAGCTTAGCTGGGGGGACCACATACGAGCAGTACTTC
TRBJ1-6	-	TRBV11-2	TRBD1	CASSFSGQGVWSPLHF	TGTGCCAGCAGCTTTTCAGGGCAGGGGGTATGGTCACCCCTCCACTTT
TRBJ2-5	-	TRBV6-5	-	CASRGSAAGEETQYF	TGTGCCAGCAGGGGGTCAGCAGCCGGGGAAGAGACCCAGTACTTC
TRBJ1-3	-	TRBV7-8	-	CASSEDTLSGNTIYF	TGTGCCAGCAGCGAGGACACCCTCTCTGGAAACACCATATATTTT
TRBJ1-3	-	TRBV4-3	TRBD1	CASSQDAGGTAGNTIYF	TGCGCCAGCAGCCAAGATGCTGGGGGGACAGCTGGAAACACCATATATTTT
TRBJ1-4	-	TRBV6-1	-	CASTENPGGAEKLFF	TGTGCCAGCACCGAAAACCCGGGGGGGGCTGAAAAACTGTTTTTT
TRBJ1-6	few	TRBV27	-	CASSTRQSWSSPLHF	TGTGCCAGCAGTACGAGACAGTCGTGGAGTTCACCCCTCCACTTT